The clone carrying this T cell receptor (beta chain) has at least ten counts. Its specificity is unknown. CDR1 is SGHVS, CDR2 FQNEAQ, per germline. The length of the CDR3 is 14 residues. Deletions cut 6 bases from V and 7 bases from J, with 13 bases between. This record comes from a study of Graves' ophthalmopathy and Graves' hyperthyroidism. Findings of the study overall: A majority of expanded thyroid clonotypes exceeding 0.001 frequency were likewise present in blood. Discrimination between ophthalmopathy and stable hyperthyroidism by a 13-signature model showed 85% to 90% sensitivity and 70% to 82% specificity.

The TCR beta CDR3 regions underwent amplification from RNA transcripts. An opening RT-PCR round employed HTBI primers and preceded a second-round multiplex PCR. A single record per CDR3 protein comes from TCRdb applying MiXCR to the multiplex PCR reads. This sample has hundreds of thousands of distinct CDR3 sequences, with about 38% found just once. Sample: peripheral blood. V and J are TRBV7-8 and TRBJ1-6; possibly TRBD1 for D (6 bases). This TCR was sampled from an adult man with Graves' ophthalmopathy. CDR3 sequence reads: CASREGQGNSPLHF. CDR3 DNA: TGTGCCAGCAGGGAGGGACAAGGGAATTCACCCCTCCACTTT.